The next 17 T cell receptor beta chains were all read from a single sample in a study of blood T cell repertoires in COVID-19. This table comes from immunoSEQ multiplex PCR, and its TCRdb copy is limited to in-frame clones, with some not included. The table includes more than 300,000 clones, more than 70% detected once. The sequenced sample was PBMCs or T cells enriched from blood (not recorded which). Every receptor here comes from a woman aged 18-29 years who had recovered from COVID-19.

The chain combines TRBV3-1 (or the pseudogene TRBV3-2) with TRBJ2-1; the D gene is possibly TRBD2 (7 bases). The CDR3 totals 16 residues. CDR1 and CDR2 from the germline V gene are LGHDT and YNNKEL (reference sequence). V was trimmed by 4 bases and J by 6 bases, leaving 19 bases between them. CDR3 DNA: TGTGCCAGCAGCCCTACCCTAGGGGGGGCCTTCAATGAGCAGTTCTTC. This sequence encodes CASSPTLGGAFNEQFF.

This clone was seen only a few times. This rearrangement joins TRBV5-1 to TRBJ1-2; 7 bases are a match to TRBD1. The CDR3 runs to 13 residues. Trimming took 1 base from V and 4 from J; bases not matched to a gene: 1. The V gene's germline CDR1 is SGHRS and CDR2 YFSETQ. The CDR3 here is CASSLTGVYGYTF. The DNA for the CDR3 is TGCGCCAGCAGCTTGACAGGGGTCTATGGCTACACCTTC.

The chain links TRBV18 to TRBJ1-1; no clear D. The CDR3 is made up of 11 amino acids. Germline loops: CDR1 KGHSH, CDR2 LQKENI. With 4 bases removed from V and 6 bases from J, the gap between germline ends came to 6 bases. This CDR3 is CASSRRAEAFF. For the CDR3, the DNA is TGTGCCAGCTCACGACGGGCTGAAGCTTTCTTT.

This chain links TRBV4-1 with TRBJ1-5; TRBD1 agrees at 10 bases. The CDR3 consists of 16 residues. Germline CDR1 MGHRA, CDR2 YSYEKL. The V gene end was trimmed by 1 base and the J gene end by 5 bases; junction bases not matched to a gene: 5. The CDR3 region is CASSQGGQGKDQPQHF. In nucleotides, the CDR3 is TGCGCCAGCAGCCAAGGGGGACAGGGGAAGGATCAGCCCCAGCATTTT.

The chain carries TRBV2 and TRBJ1-2; D is uncertain. Germline lookup yields CDR1 SNHLY and CDR2 FYNNEI. With 4 bases removed from V and 4 bases from J, the gap between germline ends came to 10 bases. The CDR3 totals 13 residues. CDR3 in amino acids: CASSAVQFYGYTF. The CDR3 DNA reads TGTGCCAGCAGTGCGGTACAGTTCTATGGCTACACCTTC.

The rearrangement uses TRBV9 and TRBJ1-2; D gene ambiguous. Trimming stripped 3 bases from V and 4 bases from J, with 13 bases between. The CDR3 is 14 residues long. Per germline, CDR1 SGDLS and CDR2 YYNGEE. CDR3 in amino acids: CASSGPREGYGYTF. As DNA, the CDR3 is TGTGCCAGCAGCGGCCCGCGGGAGGGCTATGGCTACACCTTC.

J is TRBJ2-5 and V is TRBV5-1; 10 bases map to TRBD2. Germline CDR1 SGHRS, CDR2 YFSETQ. The CDR3 has 15 residues. V lost 2 bases to trimming and J lost 1 base; unmatched junction nucleotides: 2. The CDR3 DNA reads as TGCGCCAGCAGCTTCGCTAGCGGGGGCCAAGAGACCCAGTACTTC. Its protein is CASSFASGGQETQYF.

This clone was observed a single time. This chain joins TRBV30 and TRBJ1-3, with no clear D. The CDR3 length is 12 residues. V was cut by 3 bases and J by 3 bases, with 6 bases left in between. The germline gives CDR1 GTSNPN, CDR2 SVGIG (reference sequence). The CDR3 DNA is TGTGCCTGGAGAGAGGTTGGAAACACCATATATTTT. Amino acid sequence: CAWREVGNTIYF. Filled out from reference TRBV30 and TRBJ1-3, the complete variable domain reads SQTIHQWPATLVQPVGSPLSLECTVEGTSNPNLYWYRQAAGRGLQLLFYSVGIGQISSEVPQNLSASRPQDRQFILSSKKLLLSDSGFYLCAWREVGNTIYFGEGSWLTVV.

The chain couples TRBV6-2 or TRBV6-3 to TRBJ2-5; D gene ambiguous. V was shortened by 6 bases and J by 3 bases, with 14 bases between the two germline ends. The CDR3 extends over 14 amino acids. Germline CDR1 and CDR2: MNHEY and SVGEGT. This chain's CDR3 is CASSPTWREETQYF. In DNA, the CDR3 is TGTGCCAGCAGCCCCACATGGAGAGAAGAGACCCAGTACTTC.

This chain joins TRBV30 and TRBJ1-3; D unclear. With 2 bases removed from V and 3 bases from J, the gap between germline ends came to 11 bases. This CDR3 contains 14 residues. CDR1 GTSNPN and CDR2 SVGIG come from the germline V gene (reference sequence). CDR3 sequence reads: CAWSILEFGNTIYF. Written as DNA, the CDR3 is TGTGCCTGGAGTATCTTGGAGTTTGGAAACACCATATATTTT.

The chain links TRBV6-5 to TRBJ2-7, with 8 bases fitting TRBD1. Germline V gives CDR1 MNHEY, CDR2 SVGAGI. V lost 5 bases and J lost 5; bases outside the gene matches: 8. The CDR3 length is 14 residues. CDR3 protein: CASSHRDRFDEQYF. In DNA, the CDR3 is TGTGCCAGCAGTCACCGGGACAGGTTTGACGAGCAGTACTTC.

The genes are TRBV18 and TRBJ1-1; 7 positions match TRBD1. Trimming removed 9 bases from V and 1 base from J; junction bases left unmatched: 5. Germline V gene lookup returns CDR1 KGHSH and CDR2 LQKENI. The CDR3 contains 13 residues. The CDR3 DNA reads as TGTGCCAGTTCCGGGACAGCGAACACTGAAGCTTTCTTT. Amino acids: CASSGTANTEAFF.

J is TRBJ2-4 and V is TRBV28, with D perhaps matching TRBD1 (7 bases). CDR3 length: 13 amino acids. V was pared by 10 bases and J by 11 bases, with 21 bases between. Germline V gene lookup returns CDR1 MDHEN and CDR2 SYDVKM. The CDR3: CATQRGTEKFQYF. The CDR3 nucleotides read TGTGCCACCCAACGGGGGACAGAGAAGTTTCAGTACTTC.

The genes are TRBV4-1 and TRBJ2-7; a possible D gene is TRBD2 (5 bases). The CDR3 totals 15 residues. Germline values: CDR1 MGHRA, CDR2 YSYEKL. Trimming stripped 4 bases from V and 1 base from J, with 14 bases between. CDR3 in DNA: TGCGCCAGCAGCCGAGGGCTTATGGCTTCCTACGAGCAGTACTTC. As protein: CASSRGLMASYEQYF.

The V and J genes are TRBV7-3 and TRBJ2-3; 10 bases align to TRBD2. This CDR3 is 15 amino acids long. The germline gives CDR1 SGHTA, CDR2 FQGTGA. The junction had 4 bases not matched to a gene; V was cut back by 5 bases and J by 2 bases. Here the CDR3 reads CASSLAGASTDTQYF. CDR3 DNA: TGTGCCAGCAGCCTAGCGGGGGCCTCCACAGATACGCAGTATTTT.

V usage is TRBV6-4 and J usage is TRBJ1-4, with D possibly matching TRBD1 (5 bases). The germline V gene has CDR1 MRHNA and CDR2 SNTAGT. Trimming removed 9 bases from V and 7 bases from J, with 15 bases in between. There are 13 residues in the CDR3. The CDR3 region has the DNA TGTGCCAGTCGTGGGGGGGAACGTGAAAAACTGTTTTTT. Translating it yields CASRGGEREKLFF.

The V gene is TRBV19, the J gene TRBJ1-5; TRBD1 is a possible D gene (5 bases). CDR1 is LNHDA, CDR2 SQIVND, per germline (reference sequence). The ends were cut back, 6 bases at V and 0 bases at J, with 15 bases in the middle. This CDR3 is 16 amino acids long. Here the CDR3 reads CASRAGLHHSNQPQHF. In DNA form, the CDR3 reads TGTGCCAGTAGGGCGGGGCTCCATCATAGCAATCAGCCCCAGCATTTT.